Reported below is one T cell receptor (beta chain). This clone has more than one count but fewer than ten. This receptor's antigen is unknown. No much larger clone exists at a distance of one base, and base qualities are not known. Including the terminal cysteine and phenylalanine, the CDR3 comprises 13 residues. The DNA shown is the 39-base CDR3, in frame from base 1. V drops 3 bases and J drops 1 base, leaving 5 bases in between. For CDR1 and CDR2, the germline V gene lists MRHNA and SNTAGT. These data come from a study of neoadjuvant nivolumab and ipilimumab in lung cancer (dated by TCRdb to 2020 to 2021). Broadly, across the study: In the NEOSTAR trial, nivolumab was administered intravenously at 3 mg/kg on days 1, 15 and 29, and the combination arm also received ipilimumab 1 mg/kg on day 1 only. For each study arm, the primary endpoint of the trial was the rate of major pathologic response (MPR) in the intention-to-treat population. Of the approximately 46 patients with operable NSCLC treated in the trial, roughly 23 were randomized to nivolumab monotherapy and 21 to nivolumab plus ipilimumab. The study compared TCR repertoires in pretherapy (baseline) peripheral blood with TCR repertoires in tumors resected at surgery after neoadjuvant immune checkpoint blockade. Seven patients had matched pretherapy and resected tumor pairs analyzed, with four treated with nivolumab and three with nivolumab plus ipilimumab.

Here is what the overall study found, with its caveats: From pretherapy to surgery, tumor T-cell richness and clonality increased in three of three dual-therapy tumors but in only two of four nivolumab-treated tumors. A positive correlation was observed between pretherapy blood TCR richness and richness in tumors resected after neoadjuvant therapy (Spearman R ~ 0.85). A small number of samples was subjected to TCR sequencing. Resected tumors had greater TCR richness and clonality than tumor-adjacent uninvolved lung, and increases were observed in more dual-therapy-treated tumors. No significant correlation was found between TCR clonality and pathologic tumor regression, and only a single major-pathologic-response sample was available for the analysis of TCR clonality versus pathologic tumor regression.

Receptors were amplified or captured by the immunoSEQ multiplex PCR assay. The study's processing was this. Repertoires were summarized by richness and clonality, and significantly expanded and contracted clones were identified between pre- and post-therapy samples. Imported from immuneACCESS, the table was reduced by TCRdb to in-frame sequences with V and J called. These copies leave out some clones; in studies compared against another copy, an unresolved V gene accounts for under half, and the cause of the remainder is not known. D and trimming come from the DNA, and the V and J calls and clone size come from that table. Present in this sample are around 4,700 clones, 60% to 80% of which were seen just once. The top ten clones comprise around 13% of the sample. This specimen's time point label, per the study, means: at surgical resection after neoadjuvant nivolumab +/- ipilimumab. Samples came from the phase 2 randomized NEOSTAR trial, which tested neoadjuvant nivolumab or nivolumab plus ipilimumab followed by surgery in operable NSCLC. Tumor-adjacent uninvolved lung was collected at resection and served as a matched non-tumor comparison for resected tumor TCR repertoires.

The chain links TRBV6-4 with TRBJ2-3; a confident D gene designation cannot be given. The sequence derives from an adult with non-small cell lung cancer. The source was adjacent normal lung tissue, collected after neoadjuvant nivolumab, alone or with ipilimumab, at or shortly before surgery. The CDR3 here reads CASSEGGTDTQYF. The sequenced DNA: TGTGCCAGCAGTGAGGGTGGCACAGATACGCAGTATTTT.